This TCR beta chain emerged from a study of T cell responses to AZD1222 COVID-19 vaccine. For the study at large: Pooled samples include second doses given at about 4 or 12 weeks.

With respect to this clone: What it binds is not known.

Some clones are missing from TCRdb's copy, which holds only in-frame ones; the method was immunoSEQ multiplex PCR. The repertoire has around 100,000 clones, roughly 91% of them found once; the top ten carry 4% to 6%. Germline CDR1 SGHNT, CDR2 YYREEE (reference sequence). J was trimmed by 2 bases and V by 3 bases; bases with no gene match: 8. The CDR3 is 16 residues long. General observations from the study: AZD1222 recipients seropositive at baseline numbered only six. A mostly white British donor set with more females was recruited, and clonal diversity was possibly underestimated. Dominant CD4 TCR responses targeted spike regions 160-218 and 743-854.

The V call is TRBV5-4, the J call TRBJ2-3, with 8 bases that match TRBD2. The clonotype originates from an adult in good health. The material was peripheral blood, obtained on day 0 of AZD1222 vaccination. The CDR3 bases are TGTGCCAGCAGCTCCCGGGGGGGCGGGAACACAGATACGCAGTATTTT. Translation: CASSSRGGGNTDTQYF.